The 25 T cell receptor beta chains below all came from one sample that was sequenced in a study of cytomegalovirus exposure and HLA in healthy donors. The PCR made use of 60 Vbeta and 13 Jbeta primers. The protocol was immunoSEQ multiplex PCR, while the TCRdb copy is restricted to in-frame clones and leaves out a portion. The sample holds more than 150,000 clones, approximately 88% seen once. The sequencing sample was made of PBMCs. These receptors were obtained from a young woman in good health and CMV-seronegative.

The chain links TRBV7-2 to TRBJ2-3; TRBD2 might be the D (5 bases). This CDR3 spans 12 amino acids. Germline loops: CDR1 SGHTA, CDR2 FQGNSA. Trimming removed 1 base from V and 9 bases from J, with 8 bases in between. CDR3 coding DNA: TGTGCCAGCAGCTTAGATAGAGGGACGCAGTATTTT. Residues: CASSLDRGTQYF.

This rearrangement joins TRBV15 to TRBJ1-5; TRBD1 matches 8 bases. Germline V gene data show CDR1 as LNHNV and CDR2 as YYDKDF (reference sequence). There are 15 residues in the CDR3. V trimming: 4 bases; J trimming: 4 bases; junction bases outside the gene matches: 6. CDR3 sequence: CATSTGQGLNQPQHF. The CDR3 DNA reads TGTGCCACCAGCACCGGACAGGGTTTAAATCAGCCCCAGCATTTT.

The chain combines TRBV5-4 with TRBJ2-7, with D uncertain. CDR1 SGHNT and CDR2 YYREEE come from the germline V gene (reference sequence). The CDR3 is 13 amino acids. V was shortened by 5 bases and J by 0 bases, with 9 bases between the two germline ends. The CDR3 loop is CASRGGFSYEQYF. CDR3 sequence (DNA): TGTGCCAGCAGAGGCGGATTCTCCTACGAGCAGTACTTC.

V and J are TRBV29-1 and TRBJ2-3; the match to TRBD1 covers 7 bases. Germline V gene data show CDR1 as SQVTM and CDR2 as ANQGSEA. The length of the CDR3 is 14 residues. The ends lost 3 bases at V and 5 bases at J; junction bases unmatched: 8. CDR3 loop: CSVDRQGLQDTQYF. In DNA form, the CDR3 reads TGCAGCGTTGATAGACAGGGTCTTCAAGATACGCAGTATTTT.

The chain couples TRBV6-5 to TRBJ2-3; a possible D gene is TRBD2 (5 bases). CDR3 length equals 13 residues. V was clipped by 4 bases and J by 8 bases, with 13 bases between them. Per germline, CDR1 MNHEY and CDR2 SVGAGI. CDR3 loop: CASSSRGRGTQYF. CDR3 nucleotides: TGTGCCAGCAGTTCACGGGGTCGAGGTACGCAGTATTTT.

The chain recombines TRBV2 with TRBJ2-1, with 9 bases lining up with TRBD1. The V gene end was trimmed by 5 bases and the J gene end by 8 bases; junction bases not matched to a gene: 10. Germline loops: CDR1 SNHLY, CDR2 FYNNEI. This CDR3 spans 15 amino acids. CDR3 DNA sequence: TGTGCCAGCAGTATGCCGGGACAGGGAGTGTATGAGCAGTTCTTC. Translating it yields CASSMPGQGVYEQFF.

This rearrangement joins TRBV6-1 to TRBJ1-3; no firm D call. The V end lost 2 bases, the J end lost 0 bases, and 11 bases lay between the germline ends. This CDR3 contains 16 residues. Germline CDR1 is MNHNS and CDR2 is SASEGT. CDR3 bases: TGTGCCAGCAGTGAACTTGGAGGGAGCTCTGGAAACACCATATATTTT. Translating gives CASSELGGSSGNTIYF.

This clone came up once. This chain uses TRBV15 with TRBJ1-2; the D gene is possibly TRBD1 (6 bases). V dropped 5 bases and J dropped 7 bases, with 26 bases sitting between them. The CDR3 runs 17 residues. CDR1 and CDR2 (germline): LNHNV, YYDKDF (reference sequence). The DNA for the CDR3 is TGTGCCACCAGCGACAACAAGGGCAGGGGAAGACTTGGTGGCTACACCTTC. Its protein product is CATSDNKGRGRLGGYTF.

The chain uses TRBV27 and TRBJ2-7, with 10 nucleotides matching TRBD2. After removal of 2 bases from V and 2 bases from J, the junction contained 6 bases not matched to a gene. Germline V CDR1 and CDR2: MNHEY, SMNVEV (reference sequence). This CDR3 is 16 amino acids long. CDR3 residues: CASSLLAGVTPYEQYF. CDR3 nucleotides: TGTGCCAGCAGTTTACTAGCGGGGGTCACCCCCTACGAGCAGTACTTC.

V gene TRBV7-8 combines with J gene TRBJ1-5; 10 bases align to TRBD1. V was pared by 5 bases and J by 3 bases, with 7 bases of the junction left unmatched. Germline loops: CDR1 SGHVS, CDR2 FQNEAQ. The CDR3 covers 16 residues. The CDR3: CASSKPGQGINQPQHF. DNA for the CDR3: TGTGCCAGCAGCAAACCGGGACAGGGGATCAATCAGCCCCAGCATTTT.

The chain has TRBV4-1 and TRBJ1-4, with D possibly matching TRBD1 (5 bases). Deletions cut 1 base from V and 8 bases from J, with 14 bases between. This CDR3 is 15 amino acids long. Germline assignment: CDR1 MGHRA and CDR2 YSYEKL. In nucleotides, the CDR3 is TGCGCCAGCAGCCAAGTCCGGCAGGGCCGAGAAAAACTGTTTTTT. This sequence encodes CASSQVRQGREKLFF.

J is TRBJ1-5 and V is TRBV19, with unresolved D. Germline V gene data show CDR1 as LNHDA and CDR2 as SQIVND (reference sequence). With 7 bases removed from V and 3 bases from J, the gap between germline ends came to 16 bases. CDR3 length: 15 amino acids. CDR3 sequence (DNA): TGTGCCAGTAACGACCCCGGCGGGATCAATCAGCCCCAGCATTTT. Protein product: CASNDPGGINQPQHF.

This clone was counted once. The genes are TRBV5-4 and TRBJ1-1; D ambiguous. Germline V gene sequence: CDR1 SGHNT, CDR2 YYREEE (reference sequence). The CDR3 has 15 residues. Trimming stripped 2 bases from V and 6 bases from J, with 17 bases between. CDR3 protein: CASSFTTGGLSEAFF. CDR3 in DNA: TGTGCCAGCAGCTTCACCACGGGAGGTTTATCTGAAGCTTTCTTT. The full variable domain, rest sourced from reference TRBV5-4 and TRBJ1-1, is ETGVTQSPTHLIKTRGQQVTLRCSSQSGHNTVSWYQQALGQGPQFIFQYYREEENGRGNFPPRFSGLQFPNYSSELNVNALELDDSALYLCASSFTTGGLSEAFFGQGTRLTVV.

V usage is TRBV2 and J usage is TRBJ2-2; 9 nucleotides align to TRBD1. Trimming cost V 4 bases and J 1 base; bases outside gene matches: 7. The CDR3 has 17 amino acids. Germline values: CDR1 SNHLY, CDR2 FYNNEI. The DNA for the CDR3 is TGTGCCAGCAGTGGCGGGACAGGGAGGTTGAACACCGGGGAGCTGTTTTTT. It codes for CASSGGTGRLNTGELFF.

This clone appeared a single time. Relative to the germline gene, one junction end is altered; a read error may explain this. In DNA, the CDR3 is TGTGCCAGCAGTTTCCCCCTCACAGGGGAGTATGCCAAAAACAGTCAGTACTTC. This codes for CASSFPLTGEYAKNSQYF. The chain combines TRBV28 with TRBJ2-4; 7 nucleotides match TRBD1. The CDR3 runs 18 residues. The germline CDR1 and CDR2 sequences are MDHEN and SYDVKM.

The chain recombines TRBV2 with TRBJ1-2; D might be TRBD1 (5 bases). CDR3 length: 15 residues. Germline V lookup: CDR1 SNHLY, CDR2 FYNNEI. V shed 8 bases and J shed 8 bases, with 24 bases lying between them. The CDR3 protein is CASRMTEQALMGYTF. DNA for the CDR3: TGTGCCAGCCGAATGACAGAACAAGCTTTGATGGGCTACACCTTC.

The chain recombines TRBV4-1 with TRBJ1-2; 9 bases align to TRBD1. CDR1 is MGHRA, CDR2 YSYEKL, per germline. The CDR3 has 16 residues. Trimming cost V 1 base and J 3 bases; bases outside gene matches: 6. The CDR3 loop reads CASSQAGTGSHYGYTF. The CDR3 DNA sequence: TGCGCCAGCAGCCAAGCGGGGACAGGGTCCCACTATGGCTACACCTTC.

The chain is built from TRBV19 and TRBJ1-3; D unresolved. This CDR3 is built from 15 residues. The V gene lost 3 bases and the J gene lost 2 bases, with 11 bases spanning the gap. CDR1 LNHDA and CDR2 SQIVND come from the germline V gene (reference sequence). The CDR3 is CASSISPTAGNTIYF. CDR3 sequence (DNA): TGTGCCAGTAGTATTTCCCCCACGGCTGGAAACACCATATATTTT. The full variable domain, in which reference TRBV19 and TRBJ1-3 provide the parts outside the CDR3, is DGGITQSPKYLFRKEGQNVTLSCEQNLNHDAMYWYRQDPGQGLRLIYYSQIVNDFQKGDIAEGYSVSREKKESFPLTVTSAQKNPTAFYLCASSISPTAGNTIYFGEGSWLTVV.

The table lists this clone with a few counts. CDR3 nucleotide sequence: TGTGCCATCGGGGGGGACGGTAACTATGGCTACACCTTC. Its translation is CAIGGDGNYGYTF. This chain links TRBV2 with TRBJ1-2, with D possibly matching TRBD1 (5 bases). CDR1 SNHLY and CDR2 FYNNEI come from the germline V gene. CDR3 length equals 13 residues. V dropped 10 bases and J dropped 1 base, with 13 bases sitting between them.

This clone was observed a handful of times. This rearrangement joins TRBV6-4 to TRBJ1-5, with TRBD1 identical over 8 bases. Unmatched junction bases numbered 2, after V lost 0 bases and J lost 7 bases. The CDR3 length is 14 residues. CDR1 is MRHNA, CDR2 SNTAGT, per germline. CDR3 sequence (DNA): TGTGCCAGCAGTGACTCCGCAGGGGGCCAGCCCCAGCATTTT. The encoded protein is CASSDSAGGQPQHF.

J is TRBJ1-1 and V is TRBV10-3; no clear D. The V and J ends lost 0 bases and 0 bases respectively, with 23 bases between them. CDR3 length: 20 residues. Germline-derived CDR1 and CDR2 are ENHRY and SYGVKD. CDR3 sequence reads: CAISESSLGRRKDMNTEAFF. DNA for the CDR3: TGTGCCATCAGTGAGTCGTCCCTGGGCCGACGGAAAGACATGAACACTGAAGCTTTCTTT.

This clone was detected once. Here the CDR3 reads CASSLSGGARETQYF. In nucleotides, the CDR3 is TGTGCCAGCAGCTTATCCGGGGGGGCACGCGAGACCCAGTACTTC. The gene calls are TRBV11-2 and TRBJ2-5, with 8 positions matching TRBD2. This CDR3 comprises 15 residues. Germline V lookup: CDR1 SGHAT, CDR2 FQNNGV. The trim removed 2 bases at V and 5 bases at J, leaving 7 bases unmatched. The variable domain in full, with the rest retrieved from reference TRBV11-2 and TRBJ2-5, is EAGVAQSPRYKIIEKRQSVAFWCNPISGHATLYWYQQILGQGPKLLIQFQNNGVVDDSQLPKDRFSAERLKGVDSTLKIQPAKLEDSAVYLCASSLSGGARETQYFGPGTRLLVL.

This rearrangement joins TRBV5-1 to TRBJ1-1; perhaps TRBD1 as D (5 bases). Germline CDR1 SGHRS, CDR2 YFSETQ. The CDR3 extends over 14 amino acids. V was cut by 1 base and J by 4 bases, with 11 bases left in between. The CDR3 DNA sequence: TGCGCCAGCAGCTTGTGGGGCGCCGGCACTGAAGCTTTCTTT. This gives the protein CASSLWGAGTEAFF.

J is TRBJ1-1 and V is TRBV30; a weak D match, TRBD1 (6 bases). The CDR3 consists of 10 residues. V was clipped by 4 bases and J by 10 bases, with 10 bases between them. Germline V gene sequence: CDR1 GTSNPN, CDR2 SVGIG (reference sequence). The CDR3 spells CAWKGHRAFF. DNA of the CDR3: TGTGCCTGGAAGGGACATCGAGCTTTCTTT.

In regard to this clone: The sample has other DNA sequences that encode this CDR3 too. The V call is TRBV18, the J call TRBJ1-5; TRBD1 might be the D (6 bases). V was trimmed by 3 bases and J by 4 bases, leaving 10 bases between them. The CDR3 spans 14 residues. Germline CDR1 reads KGHSH; CDR2 reads LQKENI. The CDR3 region has the DNA TGTGCCAGCTCACCGGGGCAGGGGAATCAGCCCCAGCATTTT. Translation: CASSPGQGNQPQHF. The full variable domain, its missing parts supplied by reference TRBV18 and TRBJ1-5, is NAGVMQNPRHLVRRRGQEARLRCSPMKGHSHVYWYRQLPEEGLKFMVYLQKENIIDESGMPKERFSAEFPKEGPSILRIQQVVRGDSAAYFCASSPGQGNQPQHFGDGTRLSIL.